Shown below are 20 T cell receptor beta chains from a single sample sequenced in a study of T cell repertoires in cytomegalovirus infection. TCRdb redid the calling of the reads with MiXCR, one entry per CDR3 protein. The table has approximately 350,000 distinct CDR3 sequences, about 35% seen once; the top ten hold roughly 14%. Their antigens are not known. Sequenced here: cultured PBMCs, sampled from culture after CMV antigen stimulation. The receptor set was obtained from a human donor in good health (CMV status not recorded). Some clones in this sample may be carry-over from other donors' samples.

In this sample, this clonotype turned up many times. V usage is TRBV7-2 and J usage is TRBJ1-5; possibly TRBD1 for D (5 bases). V lost 4 bases, J lost 0 bases, and 13 bases lay in between. The CDR3 is 16 amino acids. Germline V CDR1 and CDR2: SGHTA, FQGNSA. In DNA, the CDR3 is TGTGCCAGCAGCTCCGGGACGAGGTATAGCAATCAGCCCCAGCATTTT. Its protein product is CASSSGTRYSNQPQHF.

The chain combines TRBV5-1 with TRBJ1-2; a possible D gene is TRBD1 (5 bases). Per the germline V gene, CDR1 is SGHRS and CDR2 is YFSETQ. The V end lost 0 bases, the J end lost 0 bases, and 12 bases lay between the germline ends. The CDR3 consists of 16 residues. The CDR3 coding sequence is TGCGCCAGCAGCTTGGAGGCAGGGTATACTAACTATGGCTACACCTTC. Amino acid sequence: CASSLEAGYTNYGYTF.

The rearrangement links TRBV28 to TRBJ1-2, with 7 bases that match TRBD1. Per germline, CDR1 MDHEN and CDR2 SYDVKM. This CDR3 is 14 amino acids long. J lost 5 bases, V lost 2 bases, and 5 bases had no gene match. CDR3 residues: CASSLVQGQYGYTF. CDR3 bases: TGTGCCAGCAGTTTAGTACAGGGGCAGTATGGCTACACCTTC.

Only a few counts were recorded for this clonotype. The genes are TRBV11-3 and TRBJ2-2; 9 positions agree with TRBD1. CDR1 and CDR2 (germline): SGHNT, YENEEA. Trimming at V came to 6 bases and at J to 6 bases, leaving 11 bases not matched to a gene. The CDR3 spans 16 residues. The CDR3 DNA is TGTGCCAGCAGTTTCCCCGGGACAGGGCGGTCCGGGGAGCTGTTTTTT. It yields the protein CASSFPGTGRSGELFF. Full variable domain (missing parts from reference TRBV11-3 and TRBJ2-2): EAGVVQSPRYKIIEKKQPVAFWCNPISGHNTLYWYLQNLGQGPELLIRYENEEAVDDSQLPKDRFSAERLKGVDSTLKIQPAELGDSAVYLCASSFPGTGRSGELFFGEGSRLTVL.

V usage is TRBV5-3 and J usage is TRBJ2-3, with D tentatively TRBD1 (5 bases). TRBV5-3 is an open reading frame, and its role is uncertain. This CDR3 contains 15 residues. With 8 bases removed from V and 0 bases from J, the gap between germline ends came to 16 bases. In nucleotides, the CDR3 is TGTGCCAGCAGCGTAGGGGCCCCTAGCACAGATACGCAGTATTTT. This encodes CASSVGAPSTDTQYF.

V and J are TRBV6-2 or TRBV6-3 and TRBJ2-6, with no clear D. This CDR3 is 16 amino acids long. Germline CDR1 and CDR2: MNHEY and SVGEGT. V gave up 4 bases and J gave up 0 bases, with 10 bases separating them. The CDR3 here is CASSSLRLSGANVLTF. The CDR3 DNA reads TGTGCCAGCAGTTCATTGCGGCTCTCTGGGGCCAACGTCCTGACTTTC.

The chain couples TRBV28 to TRBJ1-4; TRBD1 matches at 9 bases. The germline gives CDR1 MDHEN, CDR2 SYDVKM. J was trimmed by 6 bases and V by 4 bases; bases with no gene match: 9. This CDR3 has 16 amino acids. The DNA of the CDR3 is TGTGCCAGCAGTTCCCGACCGGGACAGGGTTATGAAAAACTGTTTTTT. It translates to CASSSRPGQGYEKLFF.

The rearrangement links TRBV5-4 to TRBJ2-7, with 14 bases fitting TRBD2. CDR3 length: 16 residues. V shed 4 bases, J shed 3 bases, and the junction held 6 bases outside the gene matches. Germline CDR1 is SGHNT and CDR2 is YYREEE (reference sequence). DNA for the CDR3: TGTGCCAGCAGCCTGGGACTAGCGGGAGATCGCTACGAGCAGTACTTC. The encoded protein is CASSLGLAGDRYEQYF.

V usage is TRBV11-2 and J usage is TRBJ2-1, with D uncertain. This CDR3 has 13 residues. Germline-derived CDR1 and CDR2 are SGHAT and FQNNGV. V lost 0 bases to trimming and J lost 10 bases, with 10 bases between them. CDR3 amino acids: CASSLDRVREQFF. Here the CDR3 DNA reads TGTGCCAGCAGCTTAGATCGAGTCCGCGAGCAGTTCTTC.

This clonotype was observed a handful of times. The gene calls are TRBV28 and TRBJ1-1; D gene unclear. Trimming removed 2 bases at V and 0 bases at J, with 10 bases between. Germline V gene lookup returns CDR1 MDHEN and CDR2 SYDVKM. The CDR3 runs to 15 residues. CDR3 in DNA: TGTGCCAGCAGTTTAATGGCAGTTCTGAACACTGAAGCTTTCTTT. This gives the protein CASSLMAVLNTEAFF. The full variable domain, rest sourced from reference TRBV28 and TRBJ1-1, is DVKVTQSSRYLVKRTGEKVFLECVQDMDHENMFWYRQDPGLGLRLIYFSYDVKMKEKGDIPEGYSVSREKKERFSLILESASTNQTSMYLCASSLMAVLNTEAFFGQGTRLTVV.

The chain is built from TRBV18 and TRBJ2-5, with D tentatively TRBD2 (5 bases). This CDR3 contains 15 residues. The V end lost 4 bases, the J end lost 5 bases, and 17 bases lay between the germline ends. The germline CDR1 and CDR2 sequences are KGHSH and LQKENI. CDR3 coding DNA: TGTGCCAGCTCACGTACGGCGACTACGGGGGAGACCCAGTACTTC. Residues: CASSRTATTGETQYF.

J is TRBJ1-6 and V is TRBV6-1; D is uncertain. The CDR3 runs 16 residues. CDR1 and CDR2 (germline): MNHNS, SASEGT. Trimming left V 6 bases short and J 6 bases short, with 18 bases between. Here the CDR3 reads CASSLTWTPLNSPLHF. Written as DNA, the CDR3 is TGTGCCAGCAGCCTAACTTGGACGCCGCTTAATTCACCCCTCCACTTT.

This rearrangement joins TRBV19 to TRBJ2-5; tentative D call: TRBD1 (5 bases). Trimming pared 4 bases from V and 2 bases from J, leaving 11 bases between. The CDR3 has 14 residues. Germline CDR1 is LNHDA and CDR2 is SQIVND (reference sequence). CDR3 sequence (DNA): TGTGCCAGTAGTAAGGCAGGGCAACAAGAGACCCAGTACTTC. The encoded protein is CASSKAGQQETQYF.

The rearrangement links TRBV5-1 to TRBJ2-1; 12 bases map to TRBD2. The CDR3 totals 16 residues. Germline V gene data show CDR1 as SGHRS and CDR2 as YFSETQ. V gave up 0 bases and J gave up 5 bases; unmatched junction bases: 3. Here the CDR3 DNA reads TGCGCCAGCAGCTTGGGGAGACTAGCGGGAGACAATGAGCAGTTCTTC. This gives the protein CASSLGRLAGDNEQFF.

This clonotype has only a few counts. The CDR3 DNA follows: TGTGCCAGCAGTTTTGGTCAGGGGGAGAGAGAGACCCAGTACTTC. Protein sequence: CASSFGQGERETQYF. The rearrangement uses TRBV12-3 or TRBV12-4 and TRBJ2-5; 7 bases map to TRBD1. The CDR3 is 15 amino acids. After removal of 3 bases from V and 4 bases from J, the junction contained 8 bases not matched to a gene.

This chain connects TRBV11-2 to TRBJ2-7; no clear D gene. The CDR3 has 14 amino acids. The V and J ends lost 1 base and 4 bases respectively, with 11 bases between them. Germline CDR1 reads SGHAT; CDR2 reads FQNNGV. The CDR3 sequence is CASSLAWNSYEQYV. CDR3 in DNA: TGTGCCAGCAGCTTAGCTTGGAACAGTTACGAGCAGTACGTC.

This rearrangement joins TRBV7-9 to TRBJ1-4; 7 positions agree with TRBD1. The CDR3 runs to 15 residues. The ends lost 7 bases at V and 5 bases at J; junction bases unmatched: 10. Germline lookup yields CDR1 SEHNR and CDR2 FQNEAQ (reference sequence). DNA for the CDR3: TGTGCCAGCACCCCACCGGGACAGCGAAATGAAAAACTGTTTTTT. Translated: CASTPPGQRNEKLFF.

The V call is TRBV5-1, the J call TRBJ2-1; 7 bases align to TRBD1. Trimming at V came to 2 bases and at J to 3 bases, leaving 2 bases not matched to a gene. The CDR3 spans 14 residues. Germline-derived CDR1 and CDR2 are SGHRS and YFSETQ. For the CDR3, the DNA is TGCGCCAGCAGCTTTGGACAGGTCTACAATGAGCAGTTCTTC. Encoded protein: CASSFGQVYNEQFF.

J is TRBJ2-1 and V is TRBV29-1; 12 bases agree with TRBD1. The trim removed 6 bases at V and 2 bases at J, leaving 11 bases unmatched. The length of the CDR3 is 17 residues. Per germline, CDR1 SQVTM and CDR2 ANQGSEA. CDR3 in DNA: TGCAGCGTCCGGGACAGGGGGCAACGGCGAACCTACAATGAGCAGTTCTTC. It encodes CSVRDRGQRRTYNEQFF.

Only a few counts were recorded for this clonotype. CDR3 loop: CASSLRLDYGYTF. The CDR3 DNA sequence: TGTGCCAGCAGCTTGAGATTGGACTATGGCTACACCTTC. The rearrangement joins TRBV5-4 to TRBJ1-2; D ambiguous. The CDR3 is 13 amino acids. Germline V gene sequence: CDR1 SGHNT, CDR2 YYREEE (reference sequence). V lost 1 base and J lost 3, with 7 bases in between.